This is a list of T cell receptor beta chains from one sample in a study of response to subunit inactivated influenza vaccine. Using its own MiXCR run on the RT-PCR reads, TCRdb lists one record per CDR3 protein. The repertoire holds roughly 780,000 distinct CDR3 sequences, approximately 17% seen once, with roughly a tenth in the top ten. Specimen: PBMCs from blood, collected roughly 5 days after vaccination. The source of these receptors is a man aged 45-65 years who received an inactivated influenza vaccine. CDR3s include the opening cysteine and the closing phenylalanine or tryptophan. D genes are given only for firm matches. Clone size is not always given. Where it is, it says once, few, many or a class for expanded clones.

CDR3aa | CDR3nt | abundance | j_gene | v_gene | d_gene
CASSPIGSYEQYF | TGTGCTAGCAGCCCGATTGGGTCCTACGAGCAGTACTTC | NA | TRBJ2-7 | TRBV7-7 | NA
CASSRTSGRILTDTQYF | TGTGCCAGCAGCCGGACTAGCGGGAGAATACTCACAGATACGCAGTATTTT | NA | TRBJ2-3 | TRBV5-6 | TRBD2
CASSLDSLDYEQYF | TGCGCCAGCAGCCTGGACAGCTTAGACTACGAGCAGTACTTC | NA | TRBJ2-7 | TRBV5-1 | NA
CSTLKPGTDTQYF | TGCAGCACCCTAAAGCCCGGCACAGATACGCAGTATTTT | few | TRBJ2-3 | TRBV29-1 | NA
CASSEPLSLGTEAFF | TGTGCCAGCAGTGAACCCCTCTCTCTAGGGACTGAAGCTTTCTTT | few | TRBJ1-1 | TRBV6-1 | NA
CSAPGAFYNEQFF | TGCAGCGCACCAGGGGCGTTCTACAATGAGCAGTTCTTC | many | TRBJ2-1 | TRBV29-1 | NA
CASTSGEWGTEAFF | TGTGCCAGCACCTCAGGAGAGTGGGGCACTGAAGCTTTCTTT | NA | TRBJ1-1 | TRBV3-1 | NA
CASSRAGDEQFF | TGTGCCAGCAGCCGTGCGGGGGATGAGCAGTTCTTC | NA | TRBJ2-1 | TRBV7-9 | TRBD2
CASSYSHGSGYEQYF | TGTGCCAGCAGTTACTCCCACGGGAGTGGGTACGAGCAGTACTTC | few | TRBJ2-7 | TRBV6-5 | NA
CASVRSQETQYF | TGTGCCTCCGTCAGGTCACAAGAGACCCAGTACTTC | NA | TRBJ2-5 | TRBV10-3 | NA
CASRSDYLRTGELFF | TGTGCCAGCAGATCGGACTACCTCAGGACCGGGGAGCTGTTTTTT | NA | TRBJ2-2 | TRBV6-2/TRBV6-3 | NA
CASSQEGAQETQYF | TGCGCCAGCAGCCAGGAGGGGGCCCAAGAGACCCAGTACTTC | few | TRBJ2-5 | TRBV4-1 | NA
CASTPESSYNEQFF | TGTGCCAGCACTCCGGAGAGCTCCTACAATGAGCAGTTCTTC | few | TRBJ2-1 | TRBV6-1 | NA
CAISVGQGDGYTF | TGTGCCATCAGTGTGGGACAGGGGGATGGCTACACCTTC | NA | TRBJ1-2 | TRBV10-3 | TRBD1
CASSQVPGQEKLFF | TGTGCCAGCAGCCAAGTGCCAGGGCAGGAAAAACTGTTTTTT | NA | TRBJ1-4 | TRBV3-1 | NA
CASSVGQGAIQYF | TGTGCCAGCAGCGTCGGACAGGGAGCCATTCAGTACTTC | many | TRBJ2-4 | TRBV7-9 | TRBD1
CASSHPAGATQYF | TGTGCCAGCAGCCACCCGGCGGGGGCTACGCAGTATTTT | few | TRBJ2-3 | TRBV7-2 | NA
CASKKGGIQETQYF | TGTGCCAGCAAAAAGGGGGGGATCCAAGAGACCCAGTACTTC | few | TRBJ2-5 | TRBV7-9 | NA
CASTPVSHGLNTGELFF | TGTGCCAGCACTCCAGTATCGCACGGCCTGAACACCGGGGAGCTGTTTTTT | NA | TRBJ2-2 | TRBV6-1 | NA
CASSSTRDEQFF | TGCGCCAGCAGCTCCACCCGTGATGAGCAGTTCTTC | few | TRBJ2-1 | TRBV5-1 | NA
CSVTSLGTIDGETQYF | TGCAGCGTAACTAGTTTGGGGACCATTGACGGAGAGACCCAGTACTTC | many | TRBJ2-5 | TRBV29-1 | NA
CASSYSPGGSNEQFF | TGTGCCAGCAGTTACTCGCCGGGAGGTTCCAATGAGCAGTTCTTC | few | TRBJ2-1 | TRBV6-5 | TRBD2
CASSQGINEQFF | TGTGCCAGCAGTCAGGGGATCAATGAGCAGTTCTTC | few | TRBJ2-1 | TRBV3-1 | NA
CASSVERSGELFF | TGTGCCAGCTCCGTCGAAAGGTCCGGGGAGCTGTTTTTT | NA | TRBJ2-2 | TRBV7-2 | NA
CASSQETKGGYTF | TGTGCCAGCAGCCAAGAAACGAAGGGCGGCTACACCTTC | few | TRBJ1-2 | TRBV4-2 | NA
CASSPGTGRSGANVLTF | TGTGCCAGCAGCCCAGGGACAGGGCGCTCTGGGGCCAACGTCCTGACTTTC | few | TRBJ2-6 | TRBV7-2 | TRBD1
CASTQSRAPMEQQYF | TGTGCCAGCACTCAGTCGAGGGCGCCCATGGAACAGCAGTATTTT | few | TRBJ2-3 | TRBV4-2 | NA
CAWSASGVSSRQFF | TGTGCCTGGAGTGCATCGGGAGTTTCTTCCCGTCAGTTCTTC | NA | TRBJ2-1 | TRBV30 | NA
CASSQDWDRAYEQYF | TGCGCCAGCAGCCAAGATTGGGACAGGGCCTACGAGCAGTACTTC | NA | TRBJ2-7 | TRBV4-1 | TRBD1
CASSFSSGGGTDTQYF | TGTGCCAGCAGCTTCAGTAGCGGGGGGGGCACAGATACGCAGTATTTT | few | TRBJ2-3 | TRBV11-2 | TRBD2
CASSSPRGAGYEQYF | TGTGCCAGCAGCTCGCCCCGTGGAGCGGGCTACGAGCAGTACTTC | NA | TRBJ2-7 | TRBV7-8 | NA
CASNVGGNTDTQYF | TGCGCCAGCAATGTCGGGGGGAACACAGATACGCAGTATTTT | few | TRBJ2-3 | TRBV5-1 | TRBD2
CASSLAPTNTEAFF | TGTGCCAGCAGCTTAGCACCGACGAACACTGAAGCTTTCTTT | NA | TRBJ1-1 | TRBV7-8 | NA
CATSDSLSPQETQYF | TGTGCCACCAGTGATTCGCTTTCCCCACAAGAGACCCAGTACTTC | NA | TRBJ2-5 | TRBV24-1 | NA
CASSLAGAGGRYEQYF | TGTGCCAGCAGCTTGGCGGGGGCAGGGGGCAGATACGAGCAGTACTTC | few | TRBJ2-7 | TRBV7-2 | NA
CASSPWAPTGTEAFF | TGTGCCAGCAGTCCATGGGCCCCCACCGGCACTGAAGCTTTCTTT | few | TRBJ1-1 | TRBV28 | NA
CASSQDPFTTGAYEQYF | TGTGCCAGCAGCCAAGATCCGTTTACGACAGGGGCCTACGAGCAGTACTTC | few | TRBJ2-7 | TRBV14 | TRBD1
CASSLTSGHNEQFF | TGTGCCAGCAGCCTGACTAGCGGGCACAATGAGCAGTTCTTC | many | TRBJ2-1 | TRBV7-9 | TRBD2